Sequencing of this T cell receptor beta chain was carried out in a study of cytomegalovirus exposure and HLA in healthy donors. Across the study: A prior analysis found roughly 110 million unique TCR beta sequences from around 180 million T cells.

For this clone: The antigen is not known.

Between the trimmed V and J ends, which lost 11 bases and 4 bases, there was a span of 11 bases. This CDR3 has 12 amino acids. Per the germline V gene, CDR1 is MGHDK and CDR2 is SYGVNS. Study-wide points: Rarity held for most TCR sequences, but there were some public TCRs that occurred in many donors. A list of roughly 160 TCR beta chains associated with cytomegalovirus was given.

Primers for the PCR totalled 60 Vbeta and 13 Jbeta. The authors' processing: In a later analysis, 8.5 million to 14 million of 65 million to 90 million unique beta chains occurred in at least two donors. Repertoires were generated with immunoSEQ multiplex PCR, while TCRdb's copy carries only in-frame clones and drops some. V and J calls and clone size are copied from that table; D and trimming were computed from the DNA. In the table there are about 130,000 clones, around 80% of which are singletons. Sample: PBMCs. The chain links TRBV25-1 to TRBJ2-2; D is perhaps TRBD1 (5 bases). The clonotype was recovered from a man between 25 and 39 years old in good health and CMV-seronegative. This chain's CDR3 is CARIRATGELFF. The DNA for the CDR3 is TGTGCCCGCATCAGGGCCACCGGGGAGCTGTTTTTT.